Below, 32 T cell receptor beta chains from the same sample are listed, as sequenced in a study of blood T cell repertoires in COVID-19. Profiled with immunoSEQ multiplex PCR; TCRdb holds only in-frame clones, not every one. The sample includes 150,000 or so clones, around 87% of them seen just once. The sample was PBMCs or T cells enriched from blood (not recorded which). The receptors come from a woman in her thirties with acute COVID-19.

The chain carries TRBV7-8 and TRBJ1-2; possibly TRBD1 for D (5 bases). The CDR3 extends over 15 amino acids. Looked up from germline, CDR1 is SGHVS and CDR2 is FQNEAQ. Trimming removed 1 base from V and 2 bases from J, with 11 bases in between. The CDR3 DNA is TGTGCCAGCAGCTTAGGTACCAGGGAAAACTATGGCTACACCTTC. It translates to CASSLGTRENYGYTF.

The rearrangement uses TRBV12-3 or TRBV12-4 and TRBJ1-2, with D perhaps matching TRBD1 (5 bases). Trimming took 3 bases from V and 8 from J, leaving 10 bases between them. The CDR3 covers 12 residues. CDR3 sequence reads: CASSFLGHGYTF. The DNA for the CDR3 is TGTGCCAGCAGTTTCCTGGGGCACGGCTACACCTTC.

The chain has TRBV27 and TRBJ1-2, with TRBD1 identical over 7 bases. After removal of 4 bases from V and 5 bases from J, the junction contained 13 bases not matched to a gene. Germline V gene sequence: CDR1 MNHEY, CDR2 SMNVEV (reference sequence). The CDR3 is made up of 16 amino acids. CDR3: CASSSHATTGIYGYTF. The CDR3 DNA reads as TGTGCCAGCAGTTCCCACGCGACGACAGGGATTTATGGCTACACCTTC.

This clone was picked up one time. A junction boundary mismatches the germline segment, possibly from a read error. CDR3 bases: TGTGCTAGCAGCCGGGACAGTGGAAATGAGCAGTTCTTC. Translation: CASSRDSGNEQFF. The chain couples TRBV7-7 to TRBJ2-1, with 7 positions matching TRBD1. Germline V gives CDR1 SSHAT, CDR2 FNYEAQ (reference sequence). This CDR3 has 13 amino acids.

The chain recombines TRBV7-2 with TRBJ2-7; 7 bases fit TRBD1. The CDR3 is 13 amino acids. Germline assignment: CDR1 SGHTA and CDR2 FQGNSA. Unmatched junction bases numbered 7, after V lost 5 bases and J lost 6 bases. CDR3 residues: CASSGLRQGEQYF. The CDR3, as DNA: TGTGCCAGCAGCGGCCTGAGACAGGGCGAGCAGTACTTC.

The chain has TRBV7-2 and TRBJ2-1; 10 nucleotides align to TRBD2. This CDR3 has 19 amino acids. Per the germline V gene, CDR1 is SGHTA and CDR2 is FQGNSA. Losses at the gene ends were 1 base for V and 6 bases for J; bases not matched to a gene: 15. Here the CDR3 DNA reads TGTGCCAGCAGCTTAGTAGTACTAGCGGGAACTAAGATGGGCAATGAGCAGTTCTTC. Residues: CASSLVVLAGTKMGNEQFF.

The CDR3 DNA is TGTGCCAGCAGAGCTACAGTCGGGGGGCCCTATGGCTACACCTTC. Encoded protein: CASRATVGGPYGYTF. This rearrangement joins TRBV7-2 to TRBJ1-2; weak D call: TRBD1 (6 bases). This CDR3 is 15 amino acids long. Trimming pared 6 bases from V and 4 bases from J, leaving 18 bases between. Germline-derived CDR1 and CDR2 are SGHTA and FQGNSA.

This sequence joins TRBV19 and TRBJ2-3; 10 bases line up with TRBD1. Germline assignment: CDR1 LNHDA and CDR2 SQIVND (reference sequence). The CDR3 is 15 residues long. J was trimmed by 2 bases and V by 5 bases; bases with no gene match: 4. The DNA of the CDR3 is TGTGCCAGTAGTGCGACAGGGGGCATCACAGATACGCAGTATTTT. This encodes CASSATGGITDTQYF.

This chain uses TRBV19 with TRBJ1-5, with D uncertain. Germline CDR1 is LNHDA and CDR2 is SQIVND (reference sequence). The CDR3 runs 14 residues. V lost 9 bases and J lost 6, with 18 bases in between. In DNA, the CDR3 is TGTGCCAGCTCTAGCGAGGGTCTCTCTCAGCCCCAGCATTTT. As protein: CASSSEGLSQPQHF.

The chain carries TRBV27 and TRBJ1-4; D gene uncertain. Per the germline V gene, CDR1 is MNHEY and CDR2 is SMNVEV (reference sequence). The CDR3 runs to 14 residues. V was clipped by 1 base and J by 8 bases, with 11 bases between them. The CDR3 nucleotides read TGTGCCAGCAGTTTATTCGGGAGAGGGGAAAAACTGTTTTTT. Encoded protein: CASSLFGRGEKLFF. The full variable domain, completed using reference TRBV27 and TRBJ1-4, is EAQVTQNPRYLITVTGKKLTVTCSQNMNHEYMSWYRQDPGLGLRQIYYSMNVEVTDKGDVPEGYKVSRKEKRNFPLILESPSPNQTSLYFCASSLFGRGEKLFFGSGTQLSVL.

The chain employs TRBV29-1 and TRBJ1-2; the D gene is possibly TRBD1 (6 bases). V was shortened by 1 base and J by 1 base, with 7 bases between the two germline ends. Germline-derived CDR1 and CDR2 are SQVTM and ANQGSEA. This CDR3 region has 13 residues. The CDR3 here is CSVEVQGNYGYTF. The CDR3 bases are TGCAGCGTTGAAGTACAGGGTAACTATGGCTACACCTTC.

This clone has a handful of counts. The J gene is TRBJ1-6, the V gene TRBV13; D is unclear. The V gene's germline CDR1 is PRHDT and CDR2 FYEKMQ (reference sequence). The germline V and J ends were trimmed by 6 bases and 0 bases, with 6 bases remaining between them. The CDR3 spans 14 residues. CDR3 nucleotide sequence: TGTGCCAGCAGGGAGGGCTCCTATAATTCACCCCTCCACTTT. Its protein product is CASREGSYNSPLHF.

In regard to this clone: This CDR3 is also generated by other DNA sequences in the sample. This chain uses TRBV18 with TRBJ1-5; no clear D gene. The length of the CDR3 is 13 residues. The V and J ends lost 3 bases and 7 bases respectively, with 10 bases between them. Germline V gene data show CDR1 as KGHSH and CDR2 as LQKENI. The CDR3 region has the DNA TGTGCCAGCTCACCTCCAGGCGACCAGCCCCAGCATTTT. The encoded protein is CASSPPGDQPQHF.

The chain carries TRBV9 and TRBJ2-5; possible D gene TRBD2, 6 bases. Trimming left V 3 bases short and J 7 bases short, with 16 bases between. CDR1 is SGDLS, CDR2 YYNGEE, per germline. The CDR3 loop spans 14 amino acids. CDR3 DNA sequence: TGTGCCAGCAGCGCCACTAGCTATGGGGGGACCCAGTACTTC. Protein product: CASSATSYGGTQYF.

The chain couples TRBV30 to TRBJ2-1; 8 nucleotides align to TRBD2. Germline V gene sequence: CDR1 GTSNPN, CDR2 SVGIG (reference sequence). The CDR3 totals 13 residues. CDR3 residues: CGAPGLAGNEQFF. Here the CDR3 DNA reads TGTGGCGCGCCGGGGCTAGCGGGTAATGAGCAGTTCTTC.

The rearrangement joins TRBV7-9 to TRBJ2-7, with D perhaps TRBD1 (5 bases). V lost 1 base and J 1 base, leaving 14 bases between the germline ends. Germline V CDR1 and CDR2: SEHNR, FQNEAQ (reference sequence). There are 16 residues in the CDR3. CDR3 nucleotides: TGTGCCAGCAGCTTAGGTACAGGTGGGTCGTCCTACGAGCAGTACTTC. This translates into CASSLGTGGSSYEQYF.

The chain is built from TRBV6-5 and TRBJ1-5; D not resolved. With 0 bases removed from V and 3 bases from J, the gap between germline ends came to 9 bases. Germline V lookup: CDR1 MNHEY, CDR2 SVGAGI. CDR3 length: 15 residues. DNA of the CDR3: TGTGCCAGCAGTTACTCCGCGGGGATCAATCAGCCCCAGCATTTT. Residues: CASSYSAGINQPQHF.

The chain links TRBV29-1 to TRBJ1-1, with D unresolved. V was trimmed by 1 base and J by 5 bases, leaving 14 bases between them. This CDR3 has 14 residues. The germline V gene encodes CDR1 SQVTM and CDR2 ANQGSEA. The DNA for the CDR3 is TGCAGCGTTGAAGTTTCTGTCCGGGGAACTGAAGCTTTCTTT. It translates to CSVEVSVRGTEAFF.

This clone was observed a few times. V gene TRBV19 combines with J gene TRBJ1-5; no reliable D call. Per germline, CDR1 LNHDA and CDR2 SQIVND (reference sequence). Trimming stripped 2 bases from V and 4 bases from J, with 15 bases between. CDR3 size: 16 residues. The CDR3 loop is CASSISGRIINQPQHF. The DNA for the CDR3 is TGTGCCAGTAGTATAAGTGGGCGTATCATAAATCAGCCCCAGCATTTT.

This clone has just one count. The chain is built from TRBV5-1 and TRBJ2-7; D gene ambiguous. The CDR3 sequence is 14 residues long. Trimming took off 0 bases at V and 0 bases at J, with 7 bases between the two ends. From germline, CDR1 is SGHRS and CDR2 YFSETQ. The CDR3 sequence: CASSLDPSSYEQYF. CDR3 nucleotides: TGCGCCAGCAGCTTGGACCCGAGCTCCTACGAGCAGTACTTC.

This chain joins TRBV3-1 (or the pseudogene TRBV3-2) and TRBJ1-2, with 11 bases matching TRBD1. With 5 bases clipped from V and 9 bases from J, the junction kept 14 bases outside the gene matches. Germline values: CDR1 LGHDT, CDR2 YNNKEL (reference sequence). The CDR3 length is 16 residues. The CDR3 DNA reads as TGTGCCAGCAGCTACGTGAGGTGGGACAGGGGGGAGAGCTACACCTTC. Its translation is CASSYVRWDRGESYTF.

This chain uses TRBV6-2 or TRBV6-3 with TRBJ2-1; D possibly corresponds to TRBD2 (5 bases). CDR1 is MNHEY, CDR2 SVGEGT, per germline. The V end lost 5 bases, the J end lost 6 bases, and 8 bases lay between the germline ends. The CDR3 totals 12 residues. In nucleotides, the CDR3 is TGTGCCAGCAGTCGGAGGACCAATGAGCAGTTCTTC. It encodes CASSRRTNEQFF.

The chain employs TRBV9 and TRBJ2-7; 10 bases are a match to TRBD1. Germline CDR1 reads SGDLS; CDR2 reads YYNGEE. This CDR3 is built from 17 residues. V was pared by 0 bases and J by 1 base, with 7 bases of the junction left unmatched. This CDR3 reads CASSVGWDRGPSYEQYF. CDR3 DNA sequence: TGTGCCAGCAGCGTAGGGTGGGACAGGGGCCCATCCTACGAGCAGTACTTC.

V and J are TRBV5-6 and TRBJ1-6, with D unresolved. V dropped 0 bases and J dropped 4 bases, with 8 bases sitting between them. Germline CDR1 reads SGHDT; CDR2 reads YYEEEE. There are 15 residues in the CDR3. This CDR3 is CASSLGTVYNSPLHF. CDR3 DNA: TGTGCCAGCAGCTTGGGTACGGTATATAATTCACCCCTCCACTTT.

The chain carries TRBV7-2 and TRBJ1-4, with 9 bases identical to TRBD1. Unmatched junction bases numbered 6, after V lost 3 bases and J lost 4 bases. Germline V gene sequence: CDR1 SGHTA, CDR2 FQGNSA. The length of the CDR3 is 16 residues. This CDR3 reads CASSLAGQGYNEKLFF. The CDR3 DNA reads TGTGCCAGCAGCTTGGCGGGACAGGGATATAATGAAAAACTGTTTTTT.

The V and J genes are TRBV6-6 and TRBJ2-7, with 8 nucleotides matching TRBD1. The V gene end was trimmed by 8 bases and the J gene end by 5 bases; junction bases not matched to a gene: 11. The CDR3 contains 14 residues. The germline V gene has CDR1 MNHNY and CDR2 SVGAGI (reference sequence). The CDR3: CASGHRDRIDEQYF. The CDR3 DNA is TGTGCCAGCGGACACCGGGACAGGATCGACGAGCAGTACTTC.

This chain connects TRBV18 to TRBJ1-2; possibly TRBD1 for D (5 bases). The germline V gene has CDR1 KGHSH and CDR2 LQKENI. Trimming stripped 6 bases from V and 0 bases from J, with 14 bases between. CDR3 size: 15 residues. This CDR3 reads CASSPGGASNYGYTF. CDR3 nucleotides: TGTGCCAGCTCCCCGGGAGGGGCGTCTAACTATGGCTACACCTTC. Filled out from reference TRBV18 and TRBJ1-2, the complete variable domain reads NAGVMQNPRHLVRRRGQEARLRCSPMKGHSHVYWYRQLPEEGLKFMVYLQKENIIDESGMPKERFSAEFPKEGPSILRIQQVVRGDSAAYFCASSPGGASNYGYTFGSGTRLTVV.

The V gene is TRBV13, the J gene TRBJ1-1; D may be TRBD1 (5 bases). Germline CDR1 reads PRHDT; CDR2 reads FYEKMQ (reference sequence). Trimming stripped 3 bases from V and 1 base from J, with 6 bases between. The CDR3 is 13 amino acids. As DNA, the CDR3 is TGTGCCAGCAGCTTTACAGGGAACACTGAAGCTTTCTTT. Its protein product is CASSFTGNTEAFF.

The chain is built from TRBV9 and TRBJ2-1; 13 bases are a match to TRBD2. Per germline, CDR1 SGDLS and CDR2 YYNGEE. This CDR3 region has 15 residues. V dropped 0 bases and J dropped 9; count of bases not matched to a gene: 3. The CDR3 loop is CASSVGTSGSSEQFF. As DNA, the CDR3 is TGTGCCAGCAGCGTAGGGACTAGCGGGAGTAGTGAGCAGTTCTTC.

The chain combines TRBV5-1 with TRBJ2-1; 12 bases fit TRBD2. The CDR3 is made up of 16 amino acids. CDR1 is SGHRS and CDR2 is YFSETQ in the germline V gene. The V gene end was trimmed by 1 base and the J gene end by 9 bases; junction bases not matched to a gene: 8. The CDR3 nucleotides read TGCGCCAGCAGCTTGTTCCTACTAGCGGGAGGTAGTGAGCAGTTCTTC. This encodes CASSLFLLAGGSEQFF.

This clone occurred a few times. The chain is built from TRBV7-3 and TRBJ2-1, with D unclear. The germline gives CDR1 SGHTA, CDR2 FQGTGA. V lost 3 bases and J lost 9, with 9 bases in between. There are 12 residues in the CDR3. The CDR3 DNA is TGTGCCAGCAGCTTCACCAGGTCTGAGCAGTTCTTC. Protein sequence: CASSFTRSEQFF.

A few counts support this clone. V usage is TRBV5-1 and J usage is TRBJ2-1, with 8 positions matching TRBD2. This CDR3 has 15 amino acids. Germline CDR1 SGHRS, CDR2 YFSETQ. Trimming at V came to 5 bases and at J to 5 bases, leaving 9 bases not matched to a gene. CDR3 residues: CASRSGSGSDNEQFF. DNA for the CDR3: TGCGCCAGCAGGTCCGGGAGCGGGAGCGACAATGAGCAGTTCTTC. The full variable domain, rest sourced from reference TRBV5-1 and TRBJ2-1, is KAGVTQTPRYLIKTRGQQVTLSCSPISGHRSVSWYQQTPGQGLQFLFEYFSETQRNKGNFPGRFSGRQFSNSRSEMNVSTLELGDSALYLCASRSGSGSDNEQFFGPGTRLTVL.